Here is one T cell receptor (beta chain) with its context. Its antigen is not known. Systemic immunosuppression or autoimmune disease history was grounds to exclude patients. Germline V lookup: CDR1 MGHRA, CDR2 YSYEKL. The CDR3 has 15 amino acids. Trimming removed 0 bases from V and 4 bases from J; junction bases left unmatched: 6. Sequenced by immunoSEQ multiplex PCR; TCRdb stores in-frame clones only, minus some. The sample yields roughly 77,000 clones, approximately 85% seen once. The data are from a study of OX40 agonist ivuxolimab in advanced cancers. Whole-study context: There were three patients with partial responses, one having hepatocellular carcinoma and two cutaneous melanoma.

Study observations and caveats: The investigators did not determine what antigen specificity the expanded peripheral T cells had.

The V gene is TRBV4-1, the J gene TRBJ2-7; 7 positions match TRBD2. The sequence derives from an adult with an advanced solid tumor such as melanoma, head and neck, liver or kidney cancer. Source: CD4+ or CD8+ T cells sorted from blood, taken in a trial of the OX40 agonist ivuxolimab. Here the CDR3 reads CASSQEGQGLYEQYF. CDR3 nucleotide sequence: TGCGCCAGCAGCCAAGAGGGGCAGGGACTATACGAGCAGTACTTC.